This T cell receptor beta chain was sequenced during a study of Graves' ophthalmopathy and Graves' hyperthyroidism. Germline V gives CDR1 MNHEY, CDR2 SMNVEV (reference sequence). The CDR3 sequence is 15 residues long. Trimming took 4 bases from V and 3 from J; bases not matched to a gene: 6. This clonotype showed up many times. Its antigen is undetermined. Being free of ophthalmopathy for 18 months of follow-up defined stable hyperthyroidism. Patients were diagnosed from clinical symptoms, serum thyroxine, TRAb, thyroid ultrasound and orbital computed tomography. Study results and limitations: Most thyroid clonotypes with frequency above 0.001 were detected in blood too.

RNA transcripts were the source from which TCR beta CDR3 regions were amplified. Second-round multiplex PCR came after a first-round RT-PCR that employed HTBI primers. TCRdb recomputed calls from the multiplex PCR reads with MiXCR, one row per CDR3 protein. The sample consists of hundreds of thousands of distinct CDR3 sequences, around a fifth of them appearing once. This sequence originates from a young woman with stable Graves' hyperthyroidism. Some clones in this sample may be carry-over from other donors' samples. The chain recombines TRBV27 with TRBJ2-7; 10 bases fit TRBD1. The source material was peripheral blood. The DNA of the CDR3 is TGTGCCAGCAGTTCGGGACAGGGGAGAATCTACGAGCAGTACTTC. Translation: CASSSGQGRIYEQYF.